These T cell receptor beta chains were read from a single sample in a study of OX40 agonist ivuxolimab in advanced cancers. Data came from immunoSEQ multiplex PCR; TCRdb stores just in-frame clones and leaves some out. The sample consists of about 3,400 clones, around 80% of them appearing once. Material: CD4+ or CD8+ T cells sorted from blood, obtained in a trial of the OX40 agonist ivuxolimab. The source of these receptors is an adult with an advanced solid tumor such as melanoma, head and neck, liver or kidney cancer. Each CDR3 is given with its conserved first and last residue. A D gene is named only where the DNA matches it firmly. Clone size appears in some rows only: once, few, many, or a class for an expanded clone.

- TRBJ2-1 once TRBV19 CASSIVGWSSYNEQFF TGTGCCAGTAGTATAGTGGGGTGGAGCTCCTACAATGAGCAGTTCTTC
TRBD2 TRBJ2-3 - TRBV28 CASSLTSGRGTDTQYF TGTGCCAGCAGTTTAACTAGCGGGAGGGGCACAGATACGCAGTATTTT
- TRBJ2-5 - TRBV18 CASSPPVGGQETQYF TGTGCCAGCTCACCACCGGTAGGGGGCCAAGAGACCCAGTACTTC
- TRBJ2-6 - TRBV21-1 CASSLPGQIGANVLTF TGTGCCAGCAGCCTTCCGGGACAGATCGGGGCCAACGTCCTGACTTTC
TRBD1 TRBJ2-3 - TRBV7-8 CASSSSQGARSDTQYF TGTGCCAGCAGCTCGTCACAGGGGGCGCGTTCAGATACGCAGTATTTT
- TRBJ2-7 - TRBV30 CAWRTTAGIYEQYF TGTGCCTGGAGGACCACCGCGGGGATCTACGAGCAGTACTTC
TRBD2 TRBJ2-3 few TRBV7-3 CASSSIAGAPDTQYF TGTGCCAGCAGCTCAATAGCGGGAGCCCCAGATACGCAGTATTTT
TRBD2 TRBJ2-1 - TRBV7-2 CASNPSGGRRDPLEFF TGTGCCAGCAACCCCTCGGGGGGAAGGAGGGATCCACTGGAGTTCTTC
TRBD1 TRBJ1-5 - TRBV5-8 CASSHTGGPLQPQHF TGTGCCAGCAGCCACACAGGGGGGCCCCTTCAGCCCCAGCATTTT
- TRBJ2-4 medium-sized TRBV19 CASSNRGLDIQYF TGTGCCAGTAGTAATCGGGGGTTGGACATTCAGTACTTC
- TRBJ1-5 - TRBV15 CATSGGSVGPQHF TGTGCCACCAGCGGAGGTTCGGTGGGGCCCCAGCATTTT
TRBD1 TRBJ2-7 - TRBV10-1 CASRQGGHDEQYF TGCGCCAGCCGACAGGGGGGGCATGACGAGCAGTACTTC
TRBD2 TRBJ2-1 - TRBV7-6 CASSIRSGSGPYNEQFF TGTGCCAGCAGCATTCGTAGCGGGAGCGGCCCCTACAATGAGCAGTTCTTC
- TRBJ1-1 - TRBV30 CAWSSFRDTEAFF TGTGCCTGGAGTTCGTTTCGGGACACTGAAGCTTTCTTT
- TRBJ2-4 few TRBV7-8 CASSPTPTQNIQYF TGTGCCAGCAGCCCCACCCCGACCCAAAACATTCAGTACTTC
TRBD2 TRBJ2-3 few TRBV2 CASSHLLAGVTDTQYF TGTGCCAGCAGCCACCTACTAGCGGGGGTCACAGATACGCAGTATTTT
- TRBJ2-1 - TRBV4-1 CASSQYPGHPGAYNEQFF TGCGCCAGCAGCCAATACCCGGGACACCCCGGGGCCTACAATGAGCAGTTCTTC
- TRBJ2-7 - TRBV15 CATSRDLSRTYEQYF TGTGCCACCAGCAGAGATCTTAGCCGAACCTACGAGCAGTACTTC
TRBD2 TRBJ2-1 - TRBV27 CASSRTSGSPAYNEQFF TGTGCCAGCAGTAGGACTAGCGGGAGCCCTGCCTACAATGAGCAGTTCTTC
- TRBJ2-6 - TRBV6-4 CASSEGSGANVLTF TGTGCCAGCAGTGAGGGCTCTGGGGCCAACGTCCTGACTTTC
- TRBJ2-1 - TRBV6-5 CASSYSIRRGDEQFF TGTGCCAGCAGTTACTCGATCAGGAGGGGCGATGAGCAGTTCTTC
TRBD2 TRBJ2-5 once TRBV7-2 CASSFSGAGGETQYF TGCGCCAGCAGCTTTAGCGGGGCCGGCGGGGAGACCCAGTACTTC
- TRBJ1-2 few TRBV5-6 CASSLIWQGTNYGYTF TGTGCCAGCAGCTTAATTTGGCAGGGTACTAACTATGGCTACACCTTC
- TRBJ2-7 - TRBV30 CAWSVGSEQYF TGTGCCTGGAGTGTGGGGTCCGAGCAGTACTTC
TRBD2 TRBJ2-2 few TRBV4-1 CASSPSAGVGTGELFF TGCGCCAGCAGCCCCTCGGCGGGGGTAGGCACCGGGGAGCTGTTTTTT
- TRBJ1-2 once TRBV4-1 CASSQDIGVTGYTF TGCGCCAGCAGCCAAGATATTGGGGTGACTGGCTACACCTTC
TRBD2 TRBJ2-5 - TRBV5-1 CASSNQPSGRAETQYF TGCGCCAGCAGCAACCAACCTAGCGGGAGGGCCGAGACCCAGTACTTC
TRBD1 TRBJ2-1 - TRBV7-9 CASSSTGALLNEQFF TGTGCCAGCAGCTCCACAGGGGCCTTGCTCAATGAGCAGTTCTTC
- TRBJ2-1 - TRBV30 CAWSVGGVNEQFF TGTGCCTGGAGTGTAGGGGGAGTGAATGAGCAGTTCTTC
- TRBJ2-5 once TRBV11-2 CASSSRPGQGGQYF TGTGCCAGCAGCTCCCGACCCGGACAAGGGGGCCAGTACTTC
TRBD2 TRBJ2-7 - TRBV6-1 CASSELGGSWYEQYF TGTGCCAGCAGTGAATTGGGCGGGAGTTGGTACGAGCAGTACTTC
TRBD1 TRBJ2-7 - TRBV5-1 CASSLARDSIYEQYF TGCGCCAGCAGCTTGGCACGGGACAGCATTTACGAGCAGTACTTC
TRBD1 TRBJ2-2 - TRBV13 CASTRGQGVNTGELFF TGTGCCAGCACCCGGGGTCAGGGGGTGAACACCGGGGAGCTGTTTTTT
- TRBJ2-3 - TRBV9 CASSPRGGRGTDTQYF TGTGCCAGCAGCCCCAGGGGCGGGAGAGGAACAGATACGCAGTATTTT
- TRBJ2-1 - TRBV6-4 CASSAGSAANEQFF TGTGCCAGCAGTGCTGGGTCCGCAGCCAATGAGCAGTTCTTC
- TRBJ2-7 - TRBV2 CASSGGARTNTYEQYF TGTGCCAGCAGTGGGGGGGCGAGGACAAATACCTACGAGCAGTACTTC
TRBD1 TRBJ2-7 - TRBV19 CASSWTGGNEQYF TGTGCCAGTTCCTGGACAGGGGGAAACGAGCAGTACTTC
- TRBJ2-7 - TRBV2 CASSEGDGQMGEQYF TGTGCCAGCAGTGAAGGAGACGGACAGATGGGCGAGCAGTACTTC
TRBD2 TRBJ2-1 - TRBV30 CAWMKFTGLAGSSYNEQFF TGTGCCTGGATGAAGTTTACGGGACTAGCGGGAAGCTCCTACAATGAGCAGTTCTTC
- TRBJ2-5 - TRBV7-6 CASSRAGGVETQYF TGTGCCAGCAGTCGGGCCGGGGGTGTGGAGACCCAGTACTTC
TRBD2 TRBJ2-5 - TRBV7-9 CASSLVAGWETQYF TGTGCCAGCAGCTTGGTAGCGGGATGGGAGACCCAGTACTTC